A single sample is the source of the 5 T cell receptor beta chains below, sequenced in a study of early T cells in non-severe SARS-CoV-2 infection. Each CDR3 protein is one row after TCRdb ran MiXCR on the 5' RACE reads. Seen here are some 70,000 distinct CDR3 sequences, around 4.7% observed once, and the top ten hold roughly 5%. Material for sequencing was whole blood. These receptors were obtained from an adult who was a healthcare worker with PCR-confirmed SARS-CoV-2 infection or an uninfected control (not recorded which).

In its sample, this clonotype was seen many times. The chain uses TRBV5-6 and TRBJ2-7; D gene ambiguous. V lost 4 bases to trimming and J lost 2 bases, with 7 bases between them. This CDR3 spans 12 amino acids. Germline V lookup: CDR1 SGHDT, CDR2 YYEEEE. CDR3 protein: CASSGGTYEQYF. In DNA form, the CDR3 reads TGTGCCAGCAGCGGCGGTACCTACGAGCAGTACTTC.

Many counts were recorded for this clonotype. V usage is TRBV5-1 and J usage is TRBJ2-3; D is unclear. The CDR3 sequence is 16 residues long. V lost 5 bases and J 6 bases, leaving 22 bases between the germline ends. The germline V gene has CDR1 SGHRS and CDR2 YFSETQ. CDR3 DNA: TGCGCCAGCAGACCCTCGCTGTCTTCGCCGTCGGATACGCAGTATTTT. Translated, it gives CASRPSLSSPSDTQYF. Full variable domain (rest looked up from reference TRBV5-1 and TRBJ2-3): KAGVTQTPRYLIKTRGQQVTLSCSPISGHRSVSWYQQTPGQGLQFLFEYFSETQRNKGNFPGRFSGRQFSNSRSEMNVSTLELGDSALYLCASRPSLSSPSDTQYFGPGTRLTVL.

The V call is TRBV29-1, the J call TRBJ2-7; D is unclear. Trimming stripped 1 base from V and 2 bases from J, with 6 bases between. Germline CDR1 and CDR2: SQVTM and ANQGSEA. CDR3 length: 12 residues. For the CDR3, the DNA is TGCAGCGTTGAAGCACCCACCTACGAGCAGTACTTC. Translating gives CSVEAPTYEQYF.

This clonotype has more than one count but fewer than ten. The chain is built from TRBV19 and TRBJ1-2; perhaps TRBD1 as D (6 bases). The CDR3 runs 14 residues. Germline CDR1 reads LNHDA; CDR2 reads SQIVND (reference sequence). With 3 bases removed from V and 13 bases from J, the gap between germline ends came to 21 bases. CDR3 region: CASSIISRQAASTF. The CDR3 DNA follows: TGTGCCAGTAGTATCATTTCGCGACAGGCCGCCTCCACCTTC.

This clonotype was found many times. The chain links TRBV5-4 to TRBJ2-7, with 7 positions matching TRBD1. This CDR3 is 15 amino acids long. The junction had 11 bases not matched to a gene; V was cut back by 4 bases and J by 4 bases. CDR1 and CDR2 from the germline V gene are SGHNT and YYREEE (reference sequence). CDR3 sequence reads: CASSAPDRVRYEQYF. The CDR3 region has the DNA TGTGCCAGCAGCGCCCCAGACAGGGTTCGGTACGAGCAGTACTTC.